The clone carrying this T cell receptor beta chain came up once. Its specificity is not known. The sample comes from a study of cytomegalovirus exposure and HLA in healthy donors. Points from the study as a whole: Likely technical artifact: a cluster of highly shared sequence variants. Analysis performed later found about 17,000 TCR beta sequences associated with HLA alleles at 0.05 false discovery rate.

In the PCR, 60 Vbeta and 13 Jbeta primers were used. In the original analysis: Unique TCR beta chains totaled some 80 million in a later count, with roughly 10 million of them shared. Assay used: immunoSEQ multiplex PCR; TCRdb lists only in-frame clones, some missing. From that table come the V and J calls and clone size; the DNA was used to work out D and trimming. The sample contains hundreds of thousands of clones, roughly 80% of which appear only once. V shed 0 bases and J shed 2 bases, with 11 bases lying between them. Germline V gene data show CDR1 as ENHRY and CDR2 as SYGVKD. The CDR3 is 15 amino acids.

The chain uses TRBV10-3 and TRBJ2-7; maybe TRBD1 (6 bases). The receptor comes from a male donor in good health and CMV-seronegative. The sample comprised PBMCs. CDR3 residues: CAISESHGQTYEQYF. The DNA of the CDR3 is TGTGCCATCAGTGAGTCTCATGGACAGACCTACGAGCAGTACTTC.